Shown below are 30 T cell receptor beta chains from a single sample sequenced in a study of T cell changes during pregnancy in multiple sclerosis. This table comes from immunoSEQ multiplex PCR, and its TCRdb copy is limited to in-frame clones, with some not included. The repertoire holds some 14,000 clones, with about 92% as singletons. The source material was peripheral blood, sampled in the second trimester of pregnancy. The source is a female donor in good health, enrolled as a control in a pregnancy study.

The rearrangement uses TRBV7-3 and TRBJ2-1; tentatively, D is TRBD1 (5 bases). The V end lost 4 bases, the J end lost 4 bases, and 14 bases lay between the germline ends. This CDR3 region has 15 residues. The V gene's germline CDR1 is SGHTA and CDR2 FQGTGA. CDR3 in DNA: TGTGCCAGCAGCTCTCAGGGTGGGAAGTACAATGAGCAGTTCTTC. As protein: CASSSQGGKYNEQFF.

This clone has only one observation. The CDR3 DNA is TGTGCCAGCAGCCCCGTTGAGCGGGGGTTTGTACGTAGGAGTCAGCCCCAGCATTTT. Translated, it gives CASSPVERGFVRRSQPQHF. The chain joins TRBV7-6 to TRBJ1-5; perhaps TRBD1 as D (5 bases). Germline CDR1 reads SGHVS; CDR2 reads FNYEAQ. This CDR3 spans 19 amino acids. Trimming cost V 5 bases and J 6 bases, with 29 bases left between them.

The chain combines TRBV19 with TRBJ1-5; D is perhaps TRBD1 (6 bases). The germline CDR1 and CDR2 sequences are LNHDA and SQIVND (reference sequence). This CDR3 comprises 15 residues. Trimming left V 5 bases short and J 5 bases short, with 16 bases between. This CDR3 is CASSRGWDTYQPQHF. Written as DNA, the CDR3 is TGTGCCAGTAGTCGCGGCTGGGACACATATCAGCCCCAGCATTTT. Full variable domain (missing parts from reference TRBV19 and TRBJ1-5): DGGITQSPKYLFRKEGQNVTLSCEQNLNHDAMYWYRQDPGQGLRLIYYSQIVNDFQKGDIAEGYSVSREKKESFPLTVTSAQKNPTAFYLCASSRGWDTYQPQHFGDGTRLSIL.

This chain links TRBV19 with TRBJ2-7; 10 bases fit TRBD2. The CDR3 consists of 15 residues. Germline CDR1 and CDR2: LNHDA and SQIVND (reference sequence). V trimming: 5 bases; J trimming: 4 bases; junction bases outside the gene matches: 8. The CDR3 loop is CASSPFSGGLYEQYF. CDR3 DNA sequence: TGTGCCAGTAGTCCATTTAGCGGGGGGTTGTACGAGCAGTACTTC. The full variable domain, its missing parts supplied by reference TRBV19 and TRBJ2-7, is DGGITQSPKYLFRKEGQNVTLSCEQNLNHDAMYWYRQDPGQGLRLIYYSQIVNDFQKGDIAEGYSVSREKKESFPLTVTSAQKNPTAFYLCASSPFSGGLYEQYFGPGTRLTVT.

The chain carries TRBV10-3 and TRBJ2-3; 13 positions agree with TRBD2. The CDR3 totals 15 residues. V lost 5 bases, J lost 6 bases, and 5 bases stayed unmatched. The germline CDR1 and CDR2 sequences are ENHRY and SYGVKD. The CDR3 DNA follows: TGTGCCATCAGTAGACTAGCGGGGGGTGCGGATACGCAGTATTTT. It codes for CAISRLAGGADTQYF.

The gene calls are TRBV9 and TRBJ1-5; weak D call: TRBD1 (5 bases). The CDR3 contains 15 residues. Per the germline V gene, CDR1 is SGDLS and CDR2 is YYNGEE. V was trimmed by 3 bases and J by 5 bases, leaving 15 bases between them. The CDR3 sequence is CASSAGGGPDQPQHF. Written as DNA, the CDR3 is TGTGCCAGCAGCGCGGGGGGGGGACCCGATCAGCCCCAGCATTTT.

The V gene is TRBV18, the J gene TRBJ1-6, with D perhaps matching TRBD1 (6 bases). There are 17 residues in the CDR3. Germline V CDR1 and CDR2: KGHSH, LQKENI. V lost 3 bases and J lost 9, with 21 bases in between. CDR3 nucleotide sequence: TGTGCCAGCTCACCCAGGGGACTACAAAGCGGTGGTTCACCCCTCCACTTT. As protein: CASSPRGLQSGGSPLHF.

J is TRBJ2-5 and V is TRBV10-3; 7 nucleotides match TRBD1. CDR1 ENHRY and CDR2 SYGVKD come from the germline V gene. The CDR3 loop spans 14 amino acids. Trimming took 4 bases from V and 2 from J; bases not matched to a gene: 4. This CDR3 reads CAISGRDRQETQYF. The CDR3 DNA reads as TGTGCCATCAGTGGCAGGGACAGACAAGAGACCCAGTACTTC.

The chain links TRBV28 to TRBJ2-5; no firm D call. Germline CDR1 and CDR2: MDHEN and SYDVKM. V lost 6 bases and J 5 bases, leaving 7 bases between the germline ends. The CDR3 sequence is 11 residues long. The CDR3, as DNA: TGTGCCAGCAGGTCTAGGGAGACCCAGTACTTC. It is translated as CASRSRETQYF.

V is TRBV5-1 and J is TRBJ1-2; no clear D. The V end lost 1 base, the J end lost 0 bases, and 16 bases lay between the germline ends. CDR1 is SGHRS, CDR2 YFSETQ, per germline. CDR3 length: 17 residues. The CDR3 bases are TGCGCCAGCAGCTTGACCGGAGGAGGGAGCTCTAACTATGGCTACACCTTC. Its translation: CASSLTGGGSSNYGYTF.

This chain joins TRBV25-1 and TRBJ1-5, with 8 bases fitting TRBD1. V was pared by 4 bases and J by 6 bases, with 2 bases of the junction left unmatched. There are 13 residues in the CDR3. Germline assignment: CDR1 MGHDK and CDR2 SYGVNS. The CDR3 sequence: CASSGQGRQPQHF. CDR3 nucleotides: TGTGCCAGCAGTGGACAGGGGCGTCAGCCCCAGCATTTT.

The count of this clone is one. This chain links TRBV2 with TRBJ1-2; 8 nucleotides line up with TRBD1. Losses at the gene ends were 8 bases for V and 2 bases for J; bases not matched to a gene: 4. Germline lookup yields CDR1 SNHLY and CDR2 FYNNEI. The CDR3 length is 13 residues. CDR3 coding DNA: TGTGCCAGCTCCCCAGGGGGCAACTATGGCTACACCTTC. This gives the protein CASSPGGNYGYTF.

This chain joins TRBV7-9 and TRBJ2-5, with a weak D call TRBD1 (6 bases). This CDR3 region has 13 residues. From germline, CDR1 is SEHNR and CDR2 FQNEAQ (reference sequence). Trimming cost V 4 bases and J 13 bases, with 19 bases left between them. The CDR3 nucleotides are TGTGCCAGCAGCTCATGGGACACCGTCGTAGCGTACTTC. It translates to CASSSWDTVVAYF.

The V gene is TRBV2, the J gene TRBJ1-5; the D gene is possibly TRBD1 (5 bases). CDR1 and CDR2 (germline): SNHLY, FYNNEI. V was shortened by 7 bases and J by 4 bases, with 14 bases between the two germline ends. This CDR3 region has 14 residues. The CDR3 region is CASTTDSTNQPQHF. DNA for the CDR3: TGTGCCAGCACTACAGACAGCACTAATCAGCCCCAGCATTTT.

This chain connects TRBV7-9 to TRBJ2-2; 9 positions agree with TRBD2. The CDR3 contains 15 residues. The V gene's germline CDR1 is SEHNR and CDR2 FQNEAQ (reference sequence). The V and J ends lost 5 bases and 12 bases, in that order; junction bases with no gene match: 13. The DNA of the CDR3 is TGTGCCAGCAGCGACCTAGCGGGGCGGAGGGGGAAGCTGTTTTTT. Translation: CASSDLAGRRGKLFF.

V and J are TRBV28 and TRBJ2-4; 8 bases are shared with TRBD2. Germline V gene lookup returns CDR1 MDHEN and CDR2 SYDVKM. V lost 5 bases and J lost 8; bases outside the gene matches: 11. The CDR3 loop spans 15 amino acids. For the CDR3, the DNA is TGTGCCAGCAGTAGGGCGGGGGGAGACGGTTACATTCAGTACTTC. Protein product: CASSRAGGDGYIQYF.

J is TRBJ2-7 and V is TRBV4-2; a possible D gene is TRBD2 (5 bases). Trimming removed 1 base from V and 2 bases from J, with 21 bases in between. Per germline, CDR1 LGHNA and CDR2 YNFKEQ. The CDR3 covers 18 residues. The CDR3 sequence: CASSQGASGSHSTYEQYF. As DNA, the CDR3 is TGTGCCAGCAGCCAAGGCGCCTCGGGGTCTCATTCTACCTACGAGCAGTACTTC.

The V call is TRBV5-1, the J call TRBJ2-3; TRBD2 matches at 11 bases. Germline assignment: CDR1 SGHRS and CDR2 YFSETQ. The V and J ends lost 2 bases and 5 bases, in that order; junction bases with no gene match: 4. This CDR3 has 15 amino acids. The CDR3 DNA follows: TGCGCCAGCAGCTTATCCCTAGCGGGAGGAGATACGCAGTATTTT. It encodes CASSLSLAGGDTQYF. Together with reference TRBV5-1 and TRBJ2-3, the CDR3 gives the full variable domain: KAGVTQTPRYLIKTRGQQVTLSCSPISGHRSVSWYQQTPGQGLQFLFEYFSETQRNKGNFPGRFSGRQFSNSRSEMNVSTLELGDSALYLCASSLSLAGGDTQYFGPGTRLTVL.

The gene calls are TRBV13 and TRBJ2-5, with a tentative D call TRBD2 (6 bases). The ends were cut back, 4 bases at V and 2 bases at J, with 11 bases in the middle. Germline V gene data show CDR1 as PRHDT and CDR2 as FYEKMQ (reference sequence). The CDR3 length is 14 residues. In nucleotides, the CDR3 is TGTGCCAGCAGCTGGGCCGGACTACAAGAGACCCAGTACTTC. Translation: CASSWAGLQETQYF.

The rearrangement uses TRBV19 and TRBJ2-3; TRBD1 might be the D (5 bases). CDR3 length: 13 residues. Germline V gene data show CDR1 as LNHDA and CDR2 as SQIVND (reference sequence). With 4 bases removed from V and 4 bases from J, the gap between germline ends came to 9 bases. Here the CDR3 DNA reads TGTGCCAGTAGTAGAAGACAGTCAGATACGCAGTATTTT. Its protein is CASSRRQSDTQYF. Full variable domain (missing parts from reference TRBV19 and TRBJ2-3): DGGITQSPKYLFRKEGQNVTLSCEQNLNHDAMYWYRQDPGQGLRLIYYSQIVNDFQKGDIAEGYSVSREKKESFPLTVTSAQKNPTAFYLCASSRRQSDTQYFGPGTRLTVL.

The chain combines TRBV5-1 with TRBJ1-2; D call uncertain. The CDR3 spans 13 residues. V dropped 2 bases and J dropped 7 bases, with 12 bases sitting between them. Per the germline V gene, CDR1 is SGHRS and CDR2 is YFSETQ. CDR3 loop: CASSLISAGGYTF. The CDR3 DNA follows: TGCGCCAGCAGCTTAATCTCGGCGGGTGGCTACACCTTC.

The CDR3 loop reads CASGFESHSLSYNSPLHF. For the CDR3, the DNA is TGTGCTAGTGGTTTTGAGTCCCACTCCCTCTCCTATAATTCACCCCTCCACTTT. The chain links TRBV12-5 to TRBJ1-6; no definite D call. From germline, CDR1 is LGHNT and CDR2 FRNRAP. The CDR3 extends over 18 amino acids. V was cut by 3 bases and J by 0 bases, with 15 bases left in between.

This chain connects TRBV9 to TRBJ2-3, with a weak D call TRBD2 (6 bases). Trimming pared 0 bases from V and 4 bases from J, leaving 9 bases between. Germline CDR1 is SGDLS and CDR2 is YYNGEE. This CDR3 has 14 residues. CDR3 in DNA: TGTGCCAGCAGCGTAGTGGGGGGAGCAGATACGCAGTATTTT. Amino acids: CASSVVGGADTQYF.

The CDR3 here is CASSSLGQGAEEQYF. In DNA form, the CDR3 reads TGTGCCAGCAGCTCACTGGGACAGGGGGCAGAGGAGCAGTACTTC. J is TRBJ2-7 and V is TRBV7-9; the match to TRBD1 covers 12 bases. Germline CDR1 SEHNR, CDR2 FQNEAQ (reference sequence). The CDR3 runs 15 residues. The trim removed 4 bases at V and 7 bases at J, leaving 8 bases unmatched. Looking up the rest from reference TRBV7-9 and TRBJ2-7 gives the full variable domain: DTGVSQNPRHKITKRGQNVTFRCDPISEHNRLYWYRQTLGQGPEFLTYFQNEAQLEKSRLLSDRFSAERPKGSFSTLEIQRTEQGDSAMYLCASSSLGQGAEEQYFGPGTRLTVT.

The V call is TRBV7-3, the J call TRBJ1-2, with D perhaps matching TRBD1 (5 bases). The CDR3 loop spans 13 amino acids. The V and J ends lost 5 bases and 8 bases respectively, with 15 bases between them. CDR1 is SGHTA and CDR2 is FQGTGA in the germline V gene. In DNA, the CDR3 is TGTGCCAGCAGCCCTCAGGGAGGGTGGGGCTACACCTTC. Amino acid sequence: CASSPQGGWGYTF.

This sequence joins TRBV9 and TRBJ1-5; possibly TRBD1 for D (6 bases). The V end was cut by 3 bases, the J end by 4 bases, with 11 bases between. The CDR3 spans 14 residues. Germline V gene sequence: CDR1 SGDLS, CDR2 YYNGEE. Here the CDR3 reads CASSGTGWNQPQHF. The CDR3, as DNA: TGTGCCAGCAGCGGAACAGGGTGGAATCAGCCCCAGCATTTT.

The V and J genes are TRBV7-6 and TRBJ2-3, with TRBD2 matching over 8 bases. CDR1 is SGHVS, CDR2 FNYEAQ, per germline. The CDR3 covers 12 residues. J lost 1 base, V lost 10 bases, and 1 base had no gene match. CDR3 protein: CATGGGTDTQYF. CDR3 DNA: TGTGCCACCGGGGGGGGCACAGATACGCAGTATTTT.

V gene TRBV7-8 combines with J gene TRBJ1-4, with a possible D match to TRBD1 (5 bases). This CDR3 comprises 16 residues. The V gene lost 5 bases and the J gene lost 7 bases, with 20 bases spanning the gap. Per the germline V gene, CDR1 is SGHVS and CDR2 is FQNEAQ. The CDR3 is CASSPILLGGAEKLFF. CDR3 in DNA: TGTGCCAGCAGCCCGATCCTACTCGGCGGGGCTGAAAAACTGTTTTTT.

The rearrangement uses TRBV19 and TRBJ2-7; 9 bases align to TRBD1. The V and J ends lost 7 bases and 1 base, in that order; junction bases with no gene match: 8. Germline lookup yields CDR1 LNHDA and CDR2 SQIVND (reference sequence). This CDR3 is built from 15 residues. CDR3 loop: CASMGGQGGSYEQYF. The CDR3 coding sequence is TGTGCCAGTATGGGGGGACAGGGAGGATCCTACGAGCAGTACTTC.

This sequence joins TRBV7-3 and TRBJ2-3; 8 bases are shared with TRBD1. Germline V CDR1 and CDR2: SGHTA, FQGTGA. The CDR3 has 17 residues. V shed 2 bases and J 0 bases; nucleotides not matched to a gene: 7. CDR3: CASSLQAGGISTDTQYF. CDR3 in DNA: TGTGCCAGCAGCTTACAAGCAGGGGGCATTAGCACAGATACGCAGTATTTT.